This T cell receptor (beta chain) was observed in a study of shared clonotypes between healthy human individuals. The CDR3 consists of 19 residues. The repertoire was sequenced with immunoSEQ multiplex PCR; TCRdb's copy has only in-frame clones and lacks some. The sample lists some 1 million clones, about 76% occurring once. The source material was memory CD4+ T cells sorted from blood. Indicated subset: CD45RA-negative fraction. The chain employs TRBV12-1 and TRBJ2-3. TRBV12-1 is a pseudogene. This receptor was identified in a man aged 18 to 30 in good health. The CDR3 loop is CASSFGGLYGEQAADTQYF. Here the CDR3 DNA reads TGTGCCAGCAGCTTTGGGGGGTTGTATGGGGAACAGGCCGCAGATACGCAGTATTTT.